What follows are 4 T cell receptor beta chains derived from one specimen sequenced in a study of blood T cells in healthy people across ages. Using a J-beta primer mix together with a sample-barcoded 5' primer, a second PCR was run for about 7 to 12 cycles. A single record per CDR3 protein comes from TCRdb applying MiXCR to the 5' RACE reads. The sample yields approximately 780,000 distinct CDR3 sequences, more than 25% seen once. The same sample was also studied in work on T cells of mothers and their children.

Sequencing was carried out using blood. The origin of the receptors is a boy between 10 and 17 years old in good health.

The chain couples TRBV5-1 to TRBJ2-5; 7 nucleotides agree with TRBD1. CDR3 size: 15 residues. With V trimmed by 0 bases and J by 0 bases, 2 bases remained unmatched. CDR1 is SGHRS, CDR2 YFSETQ, per germline. The CDR3 sequence: CASSLATGYQETQYF. The CDR3 region has the DNA TGCGCCAGCAGCTTGGCGACAGGGTACCAAGAGACCCAGTACTTC.

The CDR3 nucleotides are TGTGCCAGCAGCTTCGGAGGGGCAGATACGCAGTATTTT. Its protein is CASSFGGADTQYF. The J gene is TRBJ2-3, the V gene TRBV7-2; TRBD2 might be the D (6 bases). CDR3 size: 13 residues. V lost 3 bases, J lost 4 bases, and 8 bases lay in between. Per germline, CDR1 SGHTA and CDR2 FQGNSA.

The chain couples TRBV12-3 or TRBV12-4 to TRBJ2-5, with D possibly matching TRBD2 (6 bases). The DNA matches TRBJ2-7 better at its end, which makes the J call doubtful. This CDR3 has 15 residues. Here the CDR3 DNA reads TGTGCCAGCAGCTCGGTCCTAGCGACCGCCTACGAGCAGTACTTC. Translation: CASSSVLATAYEQYF.

At least ten counts were recorded for this clonotype. The rearrangement links TRBV29-1 to TRBJ2-5; 9 bases map to TRBD1. This CDR3 is 14 amino acids long. V lost 8 bases and J lost 8; bases outside the gene matches: 15. CDR1 is SQVTM and CDR2 is ANQGSEA in the germline V gene. The CDR3 region has the DNA TGCAGCACCGGGGGCCCTCGGGGACAGGGTACCCAGTACTTC. Its translation is CSTGGPRGQGTQYF.